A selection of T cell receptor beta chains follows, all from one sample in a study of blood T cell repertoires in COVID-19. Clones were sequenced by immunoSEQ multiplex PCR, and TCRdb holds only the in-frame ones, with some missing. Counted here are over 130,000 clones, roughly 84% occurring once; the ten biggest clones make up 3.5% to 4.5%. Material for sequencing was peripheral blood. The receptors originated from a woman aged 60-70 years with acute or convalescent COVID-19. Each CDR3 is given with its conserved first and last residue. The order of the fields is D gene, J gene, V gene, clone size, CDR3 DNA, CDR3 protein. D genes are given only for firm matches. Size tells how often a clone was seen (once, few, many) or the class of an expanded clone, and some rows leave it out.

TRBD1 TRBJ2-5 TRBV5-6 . TGTGCCAGCAGCACACGGACAGGGTACCAAGAGACCCAGTACTTC CASSTRTGYQETQYF
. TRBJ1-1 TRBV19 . TGTGCCAGTAGTATAGGAATAGCGGGGGTGAACACTGAAGCTTTCTTT CASSIGIAGVNTEAFF
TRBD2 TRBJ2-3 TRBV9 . TGTGCCAGCAGCCCCCAAGGGACTAGCGGTAGCACAGATACGCAGTATTTT CASSPQGTSGSTDTQYF
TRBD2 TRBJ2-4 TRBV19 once TGTGCCAGTACGGATAGCGGGAGGTCAAGGGGGCGTAACATTCAGTACTTC CASTDSGRSRGRNIQYF
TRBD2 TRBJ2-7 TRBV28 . TGTGCCAGCAGTTTACTAGCGGACTCCTACGAGCAGTACTTC CASSLLADSYEQYF
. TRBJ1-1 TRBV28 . TGTGCCAGCAGAGCCCCGACAGAAGCTTTCTTT CASRAPTEAFF
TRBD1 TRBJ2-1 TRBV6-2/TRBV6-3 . TGTGCCAGCAGTTACTCGACAGGGGGGGGGAGATGGTACAATGAGCAGTTCTTC CASSYSTGGGRWYNEQFF
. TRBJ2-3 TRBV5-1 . TGCGCCAGCACACAGGGTCTTAGCACAGATACGCAGTATTTT CASTQGLSTDTQYF
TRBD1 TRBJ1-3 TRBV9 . TGTGCCAGCAGCCCAGGGACAGGGGGTGGAAACACCATATATTTT CASSPGTGGGNTIYF
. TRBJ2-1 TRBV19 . TGTGCCAGTAGTCTCCGTGGCCTCCGGGACACGTCGTTCTTC CASSLRGLRDTSFF
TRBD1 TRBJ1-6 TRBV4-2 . TGTGCCAGCAGCCAAGAATCGTTCAGGGGGCTCAATTCACCCCTCCACTTT CASSQESFRGLNSPLHF
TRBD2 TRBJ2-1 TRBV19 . TGTGCCAGTAGTATAGACGCTAGCGGGAGTAACAATGAGCAGTTCTTC CASSIDASGSNNEQFF
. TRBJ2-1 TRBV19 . TGTGCCAGTAGTATAGGTCTAGTGGGGGGAAATGAGCAGTTCTTC CASSIGLVGGNEQFF
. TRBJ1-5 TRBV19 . TGTGCCAGTAGTACTGACAGAGATCAGCCCCAGCATTTT CASSTDRDQPQHF